The T cell receptor (beta chain) described here comes from a study of response to subunit inactivated influenza vaccine. Notes on the study in general: Authors suggested seasonal influenza vaccinations each recruit few new T cells.

V shed 6 bases, J shed 9 bases, and the junction held 10 bases outside the gene matches. The CDR3 extends over 14 amino acids. As to this clonotype: The target antigen is unknown.

One entry per CDR3 protein results from TCRdb running MiXCR on the RT-PCR reads. The sample shows some 500,000 distinct CDR3 sequences, over 10% of them seen only once. V and J are TRBV12-3 or TRBV12-4 and TRBJ2-1, with 8 bases aligning to TRBD2. The specimen was PBMCs from blood, collected 45 days after vaccination. The sequence derives from a middle-aged man who received an inactivated influenza vaccine. Written as DNA, the CDR3 is TGTGCCAGCAGCGCGGGGGGCGTATGGAGTGAGCAGTTCTTC. Protein sequence: CASSAGGVWSEQFF.